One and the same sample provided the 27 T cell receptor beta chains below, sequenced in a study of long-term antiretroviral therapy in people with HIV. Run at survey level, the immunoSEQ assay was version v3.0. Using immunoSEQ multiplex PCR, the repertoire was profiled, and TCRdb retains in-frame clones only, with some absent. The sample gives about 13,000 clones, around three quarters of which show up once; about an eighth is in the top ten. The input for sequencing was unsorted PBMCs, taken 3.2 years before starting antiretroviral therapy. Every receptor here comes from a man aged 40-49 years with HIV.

The CDR3: CASSLAGGSTDTQYF. CDR3 DNA: TGTGCCAGTAGTTTAGCGGGGGGCAGCACAGATACGCAGTATTTT. The chain uses TRBV19 and TRBJ2-3; 10 nucleotides match TRBD2. Germline trimming cut 5 bases from V and 0 bases from J; bases unmatched to any gene: 2. The CDR3 is made up of 15 amino acids. CDR1 and CDR2 (germline): LNHDA, SQIVND (reference sequence).

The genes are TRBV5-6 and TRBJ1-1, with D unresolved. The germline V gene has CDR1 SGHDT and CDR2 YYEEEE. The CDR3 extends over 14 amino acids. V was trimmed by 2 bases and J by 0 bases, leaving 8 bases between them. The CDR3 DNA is TGTGCCAGCAGCTTTTTAAGCCTGAACACTGAAGCTTTCTTT. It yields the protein CASSFLSLNTEAFF.

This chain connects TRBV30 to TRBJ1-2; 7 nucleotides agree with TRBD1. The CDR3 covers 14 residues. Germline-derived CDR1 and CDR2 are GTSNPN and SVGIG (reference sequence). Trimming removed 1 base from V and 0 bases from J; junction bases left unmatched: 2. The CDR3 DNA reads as TGTGCCTGGAGTGAACAGGGGACTAACTATGGCTACACCTTC. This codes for CAWSEQGTNYGYTF.

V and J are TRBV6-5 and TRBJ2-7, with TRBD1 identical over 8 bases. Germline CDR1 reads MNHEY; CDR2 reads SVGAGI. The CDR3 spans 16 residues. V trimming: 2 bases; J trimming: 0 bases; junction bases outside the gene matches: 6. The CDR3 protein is CASSYRSGQGSYEQYF. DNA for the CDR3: TGTGCCAGCAGTTACAGGTCCGGACAGGGCTCCTACGAGCAGTACTTC.

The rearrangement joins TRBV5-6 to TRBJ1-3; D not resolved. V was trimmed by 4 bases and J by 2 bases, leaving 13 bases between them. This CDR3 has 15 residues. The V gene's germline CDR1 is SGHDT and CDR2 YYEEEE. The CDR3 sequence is CASSVRTLTGNTIYF. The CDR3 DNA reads TGTGCCAGCAGCGTTCGGACTCTGACTGGAAACACCATATATTTT. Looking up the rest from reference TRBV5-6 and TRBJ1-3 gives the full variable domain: DAGVTQSPTHLIKTRGQQVTLRCSPKSGHDTVSWYQQALGQGPQFIFQYYEEEERQRGNFPDRFSGHQFPNYSSELNVNALLLGDSALYLCASSVRTLTGNTIYFGEGSWLTVV.

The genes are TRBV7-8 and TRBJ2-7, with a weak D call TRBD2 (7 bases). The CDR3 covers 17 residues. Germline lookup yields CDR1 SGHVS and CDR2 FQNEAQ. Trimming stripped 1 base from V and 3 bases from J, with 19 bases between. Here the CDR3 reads CASSLVGGGIISYEQYF. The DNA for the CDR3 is TGTGCCAGCAGCTTAGTGGGAGGGGGGATAATCAGCTACGAGCAGTACTTC.

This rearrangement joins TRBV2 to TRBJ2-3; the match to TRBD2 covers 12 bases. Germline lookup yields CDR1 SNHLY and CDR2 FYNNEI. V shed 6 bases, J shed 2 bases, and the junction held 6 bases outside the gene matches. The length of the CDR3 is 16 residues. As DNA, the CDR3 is TGTGCCAGCAGGCTGACTAGCGGGGGTTACACAGATACGCAGTATTTT. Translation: CASRLTSGGYTDTQYF.

The CDR3 spells CASSMTAARDTQYF. CDR3 coding DNA: TGTGCCAGTAGTATGACGGCAGCCAGGGATACGCAGTATTTT. The chain uses TRBV19 and TRBJ2-3; no clear D. Germline V lookup: CDR1 LNHDA, CDR2 SQIVND (reference sequence). The ends were cut back, 3 bases at V and 6 bases at J, with 13 bases in the middle. This CDR3 is 14 amino acids long.

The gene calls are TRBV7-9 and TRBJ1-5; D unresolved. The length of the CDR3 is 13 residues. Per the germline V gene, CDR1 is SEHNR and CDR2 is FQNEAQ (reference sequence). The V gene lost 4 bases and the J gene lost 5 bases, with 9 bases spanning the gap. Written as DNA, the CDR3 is TGTGCCAGCAGCTATGGAGAGGATCAGCCCCAGCATTTT. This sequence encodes CASSYGEDQPQHF.

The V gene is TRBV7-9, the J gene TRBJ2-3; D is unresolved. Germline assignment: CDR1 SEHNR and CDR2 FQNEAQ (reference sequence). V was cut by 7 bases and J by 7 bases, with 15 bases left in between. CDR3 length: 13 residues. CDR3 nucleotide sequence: TGTGCCAGCACCTCATCCCCCGGCTATACGCAGTATTTT. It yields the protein CASTSSPGYTQYF.

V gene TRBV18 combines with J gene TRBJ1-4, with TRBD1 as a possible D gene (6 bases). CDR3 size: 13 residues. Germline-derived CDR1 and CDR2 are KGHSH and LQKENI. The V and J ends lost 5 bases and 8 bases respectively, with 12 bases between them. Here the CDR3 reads CASSAGVGEKLFF. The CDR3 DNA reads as TGTGCCAGCTCAGCAGGGGTAGGCGAAAAACTGTTTTTT.

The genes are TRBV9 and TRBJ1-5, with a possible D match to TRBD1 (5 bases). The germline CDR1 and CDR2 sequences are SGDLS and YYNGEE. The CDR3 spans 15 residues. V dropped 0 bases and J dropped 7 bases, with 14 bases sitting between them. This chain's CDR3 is CASSVGGVSGQPQHF. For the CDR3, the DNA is TGTGCCAGCAGCGTAGGAGGGGTATCAGGGCAGCCCCAGCATTTT.

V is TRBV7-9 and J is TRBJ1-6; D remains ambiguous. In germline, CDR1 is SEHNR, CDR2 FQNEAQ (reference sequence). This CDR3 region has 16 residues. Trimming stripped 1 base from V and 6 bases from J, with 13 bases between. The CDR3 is CASSLVRNRANSPLHF. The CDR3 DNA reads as TGTGCCAGCAGCTTAGTTAGGAACCGGGCTAATTCACCCCTCCACTTT. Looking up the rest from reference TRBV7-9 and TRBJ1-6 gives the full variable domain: DTGVSQNPRHKITKRGQNVTFRCDPISEHNRLYWYRQTLGQGPEFLTYFQNEAQLEKSRLLSDRFSAERPKGSFSTLEIQRTEQGDSAMYLCASSLVRNRANSPLHFGNGTRLTVT.

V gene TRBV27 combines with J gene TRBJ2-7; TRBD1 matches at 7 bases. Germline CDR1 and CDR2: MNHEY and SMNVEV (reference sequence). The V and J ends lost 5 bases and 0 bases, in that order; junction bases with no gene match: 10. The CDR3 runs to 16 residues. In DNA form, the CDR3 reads TGTGCCAGCAGTCTAAGTTCCGGGACAGTCTCCTACGAGCAGTACTTC. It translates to CASSLSSGTVSYEQYF.

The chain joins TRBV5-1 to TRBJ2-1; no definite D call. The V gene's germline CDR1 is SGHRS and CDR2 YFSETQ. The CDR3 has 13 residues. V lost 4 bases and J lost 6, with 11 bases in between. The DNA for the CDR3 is TGCGCCAGCAGCGAACAGTCTGGCAATGAGCAGTTCTTC. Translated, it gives CASSEQSGNEQFF.

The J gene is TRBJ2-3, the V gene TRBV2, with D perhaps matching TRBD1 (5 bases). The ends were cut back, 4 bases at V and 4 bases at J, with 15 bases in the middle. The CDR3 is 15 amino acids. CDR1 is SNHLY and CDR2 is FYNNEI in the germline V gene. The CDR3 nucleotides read TGTGCCAGCAGTGGTCGCGGCAGGGTTGCAGATACGCAGTATTTT. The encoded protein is CASSGRGRVADTQYF.

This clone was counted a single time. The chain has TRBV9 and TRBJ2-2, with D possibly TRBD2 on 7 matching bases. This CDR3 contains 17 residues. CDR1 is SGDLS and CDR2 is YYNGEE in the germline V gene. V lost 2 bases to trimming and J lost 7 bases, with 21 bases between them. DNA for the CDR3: TGTGCCAGCAGCGTTGGAGGGGGGGCCGGGAAAGACGGGGAGCTGTTTTTT. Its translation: CASSVGGGAGKDGELFF.

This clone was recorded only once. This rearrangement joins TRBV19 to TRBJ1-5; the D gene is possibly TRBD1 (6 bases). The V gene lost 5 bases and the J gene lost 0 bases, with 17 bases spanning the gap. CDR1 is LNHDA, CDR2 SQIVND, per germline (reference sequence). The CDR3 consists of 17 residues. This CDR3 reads CASSLEGGTYSNQPQHF. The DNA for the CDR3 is TGTGCCAGTAGTCTGGAAGGGGGAACGTATAGCAATCAGCCCCAGCATTTT.

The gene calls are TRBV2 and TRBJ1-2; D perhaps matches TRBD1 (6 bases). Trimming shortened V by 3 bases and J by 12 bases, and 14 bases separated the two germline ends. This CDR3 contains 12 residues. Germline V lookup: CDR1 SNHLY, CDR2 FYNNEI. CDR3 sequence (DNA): TGTGCCAGCAGTGAGCAGAGGGGGGGTGACACCTTC. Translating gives CASSEQRGGDTF.

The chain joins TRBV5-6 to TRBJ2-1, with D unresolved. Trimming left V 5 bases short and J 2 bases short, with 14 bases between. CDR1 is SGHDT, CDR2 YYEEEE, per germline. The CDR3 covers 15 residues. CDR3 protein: CASSRADLTYNEQFF. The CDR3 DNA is TGTGCCAGCAGTCGTGCGGACCTAACCTACAATGAGCAGTTCTTC.

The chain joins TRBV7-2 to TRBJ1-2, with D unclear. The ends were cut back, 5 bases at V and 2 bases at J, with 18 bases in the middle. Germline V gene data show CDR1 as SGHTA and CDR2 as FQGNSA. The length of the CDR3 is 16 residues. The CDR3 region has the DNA TGTGCCAGCAGCCTGGGTGGCAGAGGGCGGAACTATGGCTACACCTTC. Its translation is CASSLGGRGRNYGYTF.

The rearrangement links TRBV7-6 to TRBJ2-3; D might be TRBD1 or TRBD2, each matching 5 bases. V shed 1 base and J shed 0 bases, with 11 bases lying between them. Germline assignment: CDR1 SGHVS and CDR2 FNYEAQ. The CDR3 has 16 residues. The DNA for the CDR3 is TGTGCCAGCAGCTTAGGGGGACGGAGAAGCACAGATACGCAGTATTTT. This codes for CASSLGGRRSTDTQYF.

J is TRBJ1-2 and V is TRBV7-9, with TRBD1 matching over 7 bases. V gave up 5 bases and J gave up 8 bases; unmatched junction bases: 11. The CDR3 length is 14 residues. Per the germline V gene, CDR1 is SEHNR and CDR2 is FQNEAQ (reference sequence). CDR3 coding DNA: TGTGCCAGCAGCCCGAAAGGGGGCCTAGAGGGCTACACCTTC. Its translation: CASSPKGGLEGYTF.

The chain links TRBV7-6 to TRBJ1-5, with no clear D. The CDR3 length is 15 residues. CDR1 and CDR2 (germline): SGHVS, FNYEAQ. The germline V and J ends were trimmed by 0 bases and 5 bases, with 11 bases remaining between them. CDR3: CASSLARDGDQPQHF. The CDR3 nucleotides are TGTGCCAGCAGCTTAGCGAGGGATGGGGATCAGCCCCAGCATTTT.

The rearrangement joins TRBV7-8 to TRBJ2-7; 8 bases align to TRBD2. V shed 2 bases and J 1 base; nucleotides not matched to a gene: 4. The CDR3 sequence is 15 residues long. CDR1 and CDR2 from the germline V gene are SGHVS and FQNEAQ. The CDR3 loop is CASSLLGLGSYEQYF. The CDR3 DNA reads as TGTGCCAGCAGCTTACTGGGACTAGGGTCCTACGAGCAGTACTTC.

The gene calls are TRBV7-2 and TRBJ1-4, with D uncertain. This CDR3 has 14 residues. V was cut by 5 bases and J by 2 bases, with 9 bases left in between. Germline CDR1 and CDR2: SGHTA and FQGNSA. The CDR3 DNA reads TGTGCCAGCAGCCTGGGAGGGACTAATGAAAAACTGTTTTTT. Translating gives CASSLGGTNEKLFF.

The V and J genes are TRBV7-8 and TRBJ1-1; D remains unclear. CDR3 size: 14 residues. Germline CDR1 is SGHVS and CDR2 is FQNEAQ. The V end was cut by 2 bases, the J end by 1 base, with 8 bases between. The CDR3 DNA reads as TGTGCCAGCAGCTTACATGCGGGGAACACTGAAGCTTTCTTT. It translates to CASSLHAGNTEAFF.